A selection of T cell receptor beta chains follows, all from one sample in a study of cytomegalovirus exposure and HLA in healthy donors. Using immunoSEQ multiplex PCR, the repertoire was profiled, and TCRdb retains in-frame clones only, with some absent. The sample lists around 100,000 clones, 74% occurring once. The sequenced material came from PBMCs. The source is a man in his forties or fifties in good health and CMV-seropositive. The CDR3 runs from the conserved cysteine through the conserved F or W. The D gene is left open where the match is weak. Not all rows give a size; the values are once, few, many and, for expanded clones, a class.

DNA: TGTGCCAGCAGCTTAATGGCGACAGGGCCATCTACGCAGTATTTT; CDR3: CASSLMATGPSTQYF; size: -; J: TRBJ2-3; D: TRBD1; V: TRBV5-4
DNA: TGCGCCAGCAGCGGCGGGAATCCCGAGACCCAGTACTTC; CDR3: CASSGGNPETQYF; size: -; J: TRBJ2-5; D: -; V: TRBV5-1
DNA: TGTGCCAGCAGCTTGAGTAGCTATAACGAGCAGTACTTC; CDR3: CASSLSSYNEQYF; size: -; J: TRBJ2-7; D: -; V: TRBV5-4
DNA: TGTGCCAGTAAGGTAGCGGGAGGGGAAAGCACCGGGGAGCTGTTTTTT; CDR3: CASKVAGGESTGELFF; size: -; J: TRBJ2-2; D: TRBD2; V: TRBV19
DNA: TGTGCTAGTGGACCAATACAGGGGTTGGATGGCATCATATATTTT; CDR3: CASGPIQGLDGIIYF; size: -; J: TRBJ1-3; D: TRBD1; V: TRBV12-5
DNA: TGTGCCAGTAGTATGGGAACTAGAACCTACGAGCAGTACTTC; CDR3: CASSMGTRTYEQYF; size: -; J: TRBJ2-7; D: -; V: TRBV19
DNA: TGCGCCAGCAGCATTGGGACTAGCGGGAGACCCACGTACGAGCAGTACTTC; CDR3: CASSIGTSGRPTYEQYF; size: -; J: TRBJ2-7; D: TRBD2; V: TRBV5-1
DNA: TGTGCCAGCAGCGCACGCGGGAGTTCCTACAATGAGCAGTTCTTC; CDR3: CASSARGSSYNEQFF; size: -; J: TRBJ2-1; D: TRBD2; V: TRBV9
DNA: TGTGCCAGCAGCTCGGACAGGGGTAATGAAAAACTGTTTTTT; CDR3: CASSSDRGNEKLFF; size: -; J: TRBJ1-4; D: TRBD1; V: TRBV27
DNA: TGTGCCAGCAGTTACTCGGTGACTAGCTCCTACAATGAGCAGTTCTTC; CDR3: CASSYSVTSSYNEQFF; size: few; J: TRBJ2-1; D: -; V: TRBV6-5
DNA: TGTGCCAGCAGCTCCGACAGGGCCAATCAGCCCCAGCATTTT; CDR3: CASSSDRANQPQHF; size: -; J: TRBJ1-5; D: TRBD1; V: TRBV5-6
DNA: TGTGCCAGCAGCTTAGGCCGGGACAGATACTACACCTTC; CDR3: CASSLGRDRYYTF; size: -; J: TRBJ1-2; D: TRBD1; V: TRBV7-9
DNA: TGTGCCAGCAGCGTAGTAGCGGGGGGACCCTACGAGCAGTACTTC; CDR3: CASSVVAGGPYEQYF; size: -; J: TRBJ2-7; D: TRBD2; V: TRBV9
DNA: TGTGCCATCAGTGGAAGCAGGGAGGACGATACGCAGTATTTT; CDR3: CAISGSREDDTQYF; size: -; J: TRBJ2-3; D: -; V: TRBV10-3
DNA: TGTGCCAGCAGCTTAGCGAAACAGTATAATTCACCCCTCCACTTT; CDR3: CASSLAKQYNSPLHF; size: -; J: TRBJ1-6; D: -; V: TRBV7-6
DNA: TGTGCCAGCAGCGAGCAGGCTGTGAGCTACGAGCAGTACTTC; CDR3: CASSEQAVSYEQYF; size: few; J: TRBJ2-7; D: -; V: TRBV9
DNA: TGTGCCAGCATTGGGACAGGGGGCCCCTACGAGCAGTACTTC; CDR3: CASIGTGGPYEQYF; size: few; J: TRBJ2-7; D: TRBD1; V: TRBV6-5
DNA: TGTGCCAACGTCTTGGGGGGGAACACAGATACGCAGTATTTT; CDR3: CANVLGGNTDTQYF; size: once; J: TRBJ2-3; D: TRBD2; V: TRBV2
DNA: TGTGCCAGCAGCCTTGACTATAACAGGGGATATGGCTACACCTTC; CDR3: CASSLDYNRGYGYTF; size: -; J: TRBJ1-2; D: TRBD1; V: TRBV9
DNA: TGCGCCAGCAGCTCATCGACAGGGGTTTCCTACGAGCAGTACTTC; CDR3: CASSSSTGVSYEQYF; size: few; J: TRBJ2-7; D: TRBD1; V: TRBV5-1
DNA: TGTGCCAGCTCACCTAGTATAAACAGGGACGGTAGTGAGCAGTTCTTC; CDR3: CASSPSINRDGSEQFF; size: -; J: TRBJ2-1; D: -; V: TRBV18
DNA: TGCAGCGTGGGGACAGATAACTATGGCTACACCTTC; CDR3: CSVGTDNYGYTF; size: -; J: TRBJ1-2; D: TRBD1; V: TRBV29-1
DNA: TGTGCCAGCAGCTTGGGATTGCCCTGGGAGGGGAACACTGAAGCTTTCTTT; CDR3: CASSLGLPWEGNTEAFF; size: -; J: TRBJ1-1; D: -; V: TRBV5-5
DNA: TGTGCCAGCCCTGACAGGGTCTATGGCTACACCTTC; CDR3: CASPDRVYGYTF; size: -; J: TRBJ1-2; D: TRBD1; V: TRBV6-5
DNA: TGTGCCAGCAGTGTGGGGGCGGGCTCTGGGGCCAACGTCCTGACTTTC; CDR3: CASSVGAGSGANVLTF; size: medium-sized; J: TRBJ2-6; D: -; V: TRBV6-6
DNA: TGTGCCAGCAGCGCCGAGGGTAGGTCTAATGAAAAACTGTTTTTT; CDR3: CASSAEGRSNEKLFF; size: -; J: TRBJ1-4; D: -; V: TRBV9
DNA: TGCGCCAGCAGCCAAGATCACCTAGGTATGGCGGGAGCCCCCAATGAGCAGTTCTTC; CDR3: CASSQDHLGMAGAPNEQFF; size: -; J: TRBJ2-1; D: TRBD2; V: TRBV4-1
DNA: TGTGCCAGCAGCCACTTAGGAGGGACAGCGAACACTGAAGCTTTCTTT; CDR3: CASSHLGGTANTEAFF; size: few; J: TRBJ1-1; D: TRBD1; V: TRBV4-2
DNA: TGTGCCACCAGCAGAGAGGTAGATGTGAGGGAGCAGTTCTTC; CDR3: CATSREVDVREQFF; size: -; J: TRBJ2-1; D: -; V: TRBV15
DNA: TGTGCCAGCAGTTTACAGGGGGAGATTGACACTGAAGCTTTCTTT; CDR3: CASSLQGEIDTEAFF; size: -; J: TRBJ1-1; D: TRBD1; V: TRBV27
DNA: TGTGCCAGCAGAGGAGGACTAGCAATGGGCAATGAGCAGTTCTTC; CDR3: CASRGGLAMGNEQFF; size: once; J: TRBJ2-1; D: TRBD2; V: TRBV6-5
DNA: TGCAGCGCCGACCTGCGGACAGCTGGCCTCAAAGAGACCCAGTACTTC; CDR3: CSADLRTAGLKETQYF; size: few; J: TRBJ2-5; D: -; V: TRBV29-1
DNA: TGCGCCAGCAGCCTTCAGGGACAGGGTCAAGAGACCCAGTACTTC; CDR3: CASSLQGQGQETQYF; size: -; J: TRBJ2-5; D: TRBD1; V: TRBV5-1
DNA: TGTGCCAGCAGTGACGGAACAGGGGGCGGTGAAGCTTTCTTT; CDR3: CASSDGTGGGEAFF; size: -; J: TRBJ1-1; D: TRBD1; V: TRBV6-4
DNA: TGTGCCAGTACCAAACAGGTTTCGAACACTGAAGCTTTCTTT; CDR3: CASTKQVSNTEAFF; size: -; J: TRBJ1-1; D: -; V: TRBV2
DNA: TGCGCCAGCAGCTTGCTAACGTCCTTTACTACCCAAGAGACCCAGTACTTC; CDR3: CASSLLTSFTTQETQYF; size: -; J: TRBJ2-5; D: -; V: TRBV5-1
DNA: TGTGCCAGCAGCGGGACTAGCGGTTCCTACAATGAGCAGTTCTTC; CDR3: CASSGTSGSYNEQFF; size: once; J: TRBJ2-1; D: TRBD2; V: TRBV5-4
DNA: TGTGCCAGCGTGAACGGTGGACAGCAGTCCTACGAGCAGTACTTC; CDR3: CASVNGGQQSYEQYF; size: once; J: TRBJ2-7; D: -; V: TRBV2
DNA: TGTGCCAGCAGTGTCCCGGGACTAGCGGGGGGGTTGGCCTACAATGAGCAGTTCTTC; CDR3: CASSVPGLAGGLAYNEQFF; size: -; J: TRBJ2-1; D: TRBD2; V: TRBV6-1
DNA: TGTGCCAGCAGCAACAAGCGGGAGTCCTACGAGCAGTACTTC; CDR3: CASSNKRESYEQYF; size: -; J: TRBJ2-7; D: TRBD2; V: TRBV7-8
DNA: TGTGCCAGCAGTTTACTCGGAAATTTAGCAGGGGGCGGTGGCTACACCTTC; CDR3: CASSLLGNLAGGGGYTF; size: -; J: TRBJ1-2; D: TRBD1; V: TRBV28
DNA: TGTGCCAGCAGCTTATACAGCACTAGCAACAATGAGCAGTTCTTC; CDR3: CASSLYSTSNNEQFF; size: few; J: TRBJ2-1; D: -; V: TRBV7-9